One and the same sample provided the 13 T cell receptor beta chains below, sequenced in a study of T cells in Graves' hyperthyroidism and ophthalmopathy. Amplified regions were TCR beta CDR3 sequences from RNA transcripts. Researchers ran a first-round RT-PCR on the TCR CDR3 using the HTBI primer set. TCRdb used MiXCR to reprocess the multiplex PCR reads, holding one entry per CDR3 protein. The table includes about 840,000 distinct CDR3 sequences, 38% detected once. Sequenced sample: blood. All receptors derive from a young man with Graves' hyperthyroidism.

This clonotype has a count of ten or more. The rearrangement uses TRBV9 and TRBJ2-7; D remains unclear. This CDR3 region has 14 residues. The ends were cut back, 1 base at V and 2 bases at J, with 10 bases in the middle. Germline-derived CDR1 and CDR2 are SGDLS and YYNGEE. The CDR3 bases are TGTGCCAGCAGCGTATATGAGACCACCTACGAGCAGTACTTC. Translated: CASSVYETTYEQYF. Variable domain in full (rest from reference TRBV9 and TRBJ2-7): DSGVTQTPKHLITATGQRVTLRCSPRSGDLSVYWYQQSLDQGLQFLIQYYNGEERAKGNILERFSAQQFPDLHSELNLSSLELGDSALYFCASSVYETTYEQYFGPGTRLTVT.

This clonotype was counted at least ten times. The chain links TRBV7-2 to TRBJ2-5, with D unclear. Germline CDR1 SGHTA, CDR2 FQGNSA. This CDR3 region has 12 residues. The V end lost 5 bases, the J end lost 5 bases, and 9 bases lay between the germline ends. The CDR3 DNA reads TGTGCCAGCAGCCGTCGTGGGGAGACCCAGTACTTC. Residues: CASSRRGETQYF.

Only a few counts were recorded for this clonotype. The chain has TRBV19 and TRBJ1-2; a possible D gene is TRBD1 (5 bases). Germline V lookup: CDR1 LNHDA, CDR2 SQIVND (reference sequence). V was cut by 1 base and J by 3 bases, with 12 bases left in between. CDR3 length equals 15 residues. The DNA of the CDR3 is TGTGCCAGTAGTATAGTTCAGACAGACGACTATGGCTACACCTTC. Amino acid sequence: CASSIVQTDDYGYTF.

CDR3 sequence: CATSRGRARLRPQHF. In nucleotides, the CDR3 is TGTGCCACCAGCAGAGGGAGGGCCAGGTTGAGGCCCCAGCATTTT. The chain employs TRBV15 and TRBJ1-5; D gene uncertain. Germline loops: CDR1 LNHNV, CDR2 YYDKDF (reference sequence). V was shortened by 1 base and J by 9 bases, with 16 bases between the two germline ends. The CDR3 extends over 15 amino acids.

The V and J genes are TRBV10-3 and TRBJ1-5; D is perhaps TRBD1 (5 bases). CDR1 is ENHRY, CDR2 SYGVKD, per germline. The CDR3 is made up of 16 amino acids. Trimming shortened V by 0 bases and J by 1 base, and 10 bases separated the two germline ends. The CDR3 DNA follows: TGTGCCATCAGTGAGTCAGGCAGGGTAAGCAATCAGCCCCAGCATTTT. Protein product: CAISESGRVSNQPQHF.

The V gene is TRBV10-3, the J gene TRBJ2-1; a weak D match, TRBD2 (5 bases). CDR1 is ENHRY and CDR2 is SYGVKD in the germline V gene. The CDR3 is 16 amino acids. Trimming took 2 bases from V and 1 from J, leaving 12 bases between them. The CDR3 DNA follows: TGTGCCATCAGTGAGCAGGAGGCCTCGTCCTACAATGAGCAGTTCTTC. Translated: CAISEQEASSYNEQFF.

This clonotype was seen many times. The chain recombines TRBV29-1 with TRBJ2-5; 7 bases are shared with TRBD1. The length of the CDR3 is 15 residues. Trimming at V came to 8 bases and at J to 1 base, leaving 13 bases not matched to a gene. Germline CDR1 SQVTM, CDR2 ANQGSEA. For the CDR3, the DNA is TGCAGCATAAATAAGGGGGCGGCGACCCAAGAGACCCAGTACTTC. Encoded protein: CSINKGAATQETQYF.

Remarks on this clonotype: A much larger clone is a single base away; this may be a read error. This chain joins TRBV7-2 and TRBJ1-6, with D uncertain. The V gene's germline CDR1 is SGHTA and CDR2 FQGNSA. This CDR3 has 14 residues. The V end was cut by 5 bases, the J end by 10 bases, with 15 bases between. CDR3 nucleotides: TGTGCCAGCAGCCATAGAACCGCGAACTCACCCCTCCACTTT. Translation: CASSHRTANSPLHF. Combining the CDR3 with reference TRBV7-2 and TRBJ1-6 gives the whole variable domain GAGVSQSPSNKVTEKGKDVELRCDPISGHTALYWYRQSLGQGLEFLIYFQGNSAPDKSGLPSDRFSAERTGGSVSTLTIQRTQQEDSAVYLCASSHRTANSPLHFGNGTRLTVT.

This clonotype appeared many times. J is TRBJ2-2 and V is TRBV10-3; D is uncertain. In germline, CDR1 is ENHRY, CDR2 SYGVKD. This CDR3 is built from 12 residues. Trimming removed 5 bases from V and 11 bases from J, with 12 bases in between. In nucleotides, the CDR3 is TGTGCCATCAGTAGGTCCCCCGTTGAGCTGTTTTTT. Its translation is CAISRSPVELFF.

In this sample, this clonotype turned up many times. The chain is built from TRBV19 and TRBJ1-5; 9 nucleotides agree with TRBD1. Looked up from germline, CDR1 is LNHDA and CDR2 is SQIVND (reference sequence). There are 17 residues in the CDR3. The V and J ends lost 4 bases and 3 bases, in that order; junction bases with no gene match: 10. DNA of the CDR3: TGTGCCAGTAGTACCCGGGACAGGGACCAGTTCAATCAGCCCCAGCATTTT. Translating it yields CASSTRDRDQFNQPQHF.

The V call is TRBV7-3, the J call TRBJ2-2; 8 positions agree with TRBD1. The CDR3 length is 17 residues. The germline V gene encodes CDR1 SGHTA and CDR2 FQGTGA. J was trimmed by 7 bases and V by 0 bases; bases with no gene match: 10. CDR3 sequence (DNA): TGTGCCAGCAGCTTAACGCCCCAGGGGGCCACGAACGGGGAGCTGTTTTTT. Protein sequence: CASSLTPQGATNGELFF.

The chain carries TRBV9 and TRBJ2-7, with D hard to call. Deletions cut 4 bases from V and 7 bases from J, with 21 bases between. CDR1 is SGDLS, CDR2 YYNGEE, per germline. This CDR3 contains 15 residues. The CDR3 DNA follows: TGTGCCAGCAGCCAAGGGTTCCTCTGGCAGGAGGAGCAGTACTTC. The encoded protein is CASSQGFLWQEEQYF.

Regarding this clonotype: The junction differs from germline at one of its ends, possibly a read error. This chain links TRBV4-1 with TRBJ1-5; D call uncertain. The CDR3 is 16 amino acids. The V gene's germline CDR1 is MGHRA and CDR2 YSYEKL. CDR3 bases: TGTGCCAGCGGCCAAGAAGAAGGCATTAGCAATCAGCCCCAGCATTTT. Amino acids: CASGQEEGISNQPQHF.